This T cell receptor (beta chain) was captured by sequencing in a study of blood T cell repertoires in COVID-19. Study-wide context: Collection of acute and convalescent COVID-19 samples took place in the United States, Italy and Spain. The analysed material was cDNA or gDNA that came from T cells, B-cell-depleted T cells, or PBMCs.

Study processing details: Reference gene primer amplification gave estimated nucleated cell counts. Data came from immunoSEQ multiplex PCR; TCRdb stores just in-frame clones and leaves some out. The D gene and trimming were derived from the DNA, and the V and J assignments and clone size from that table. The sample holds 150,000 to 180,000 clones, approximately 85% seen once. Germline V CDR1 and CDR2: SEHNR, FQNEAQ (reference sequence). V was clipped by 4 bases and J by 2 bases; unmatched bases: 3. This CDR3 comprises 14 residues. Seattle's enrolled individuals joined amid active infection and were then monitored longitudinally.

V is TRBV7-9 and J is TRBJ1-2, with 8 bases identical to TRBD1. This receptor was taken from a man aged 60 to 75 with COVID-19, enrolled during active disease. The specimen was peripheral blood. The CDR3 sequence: CASSSDRANYGYTF. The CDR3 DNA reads TGTGCCAGCAGCTCGGACAGGGCAAACTATGGCTACACCTTC.